Following are 32 T cell receptor beta chains from one sample sequenced in a study of blood T cell repertoires in COVID-19. Clones were read by immunoSEQ multiplex PCR, and TCRdb kept only the in-frame ones, dropping some. The table includes more than 400,000 clones, 70% to 90% detected once. What was sequenced was peripheral blood. The receptors here all came from a human donor in a cohort sampled during active COVID-19.

The CDR3 spells CASSTSGGTGELFF. For the CDR3, the DNA is TGTGCCAGCTCAACTAGCGGAGGGACCGGGGAGCTGTTTTTT. This chain joins TRBV18 and TRBJ2-2; TRBD2 matches 8 bases. The CDR3 is 14 amino acids. Germline lookup yields CDR1 KGHSH and CDR2 LQKENI. The trim removed 5 bases at V and 5 bases at J, leaving 4 bases unmatched.

The chain recombines TRBV19 with TRBJ1-1; tentative D call: TRBD1 (6 bases). The CDR3 has 15 residues. The germline V and J ends were trimmed by 2 bases and 1 base, with 11 bases remaining between them. In germline, CDR1 is LNHDA, CDR2 SQIVND (reference sequence). The CDR3 nucleotides are TGTGCCAGTAGTATACAGGGAGGGGGGAACACTGAAGCTTTCTTT. Amino acid sequence: CASSIQGGGNTEAFF. The entire variable domain, with the rest obtained from reference TRBV19 and TRBJ1-1, is as follows: DGGITQSPKYLFRKEGQNVTLSCEQNLNHDAMYWYRQDPGQGLRLIYYSQIVNDFQKGDIAEGYSVSREKKESFPLTVTSAQKNPTAFYLCASSIQGGGNTEAFFGQGTRLTVV.

The chain employs TRBV18 and TRBJ2-7, with 10 bases that match TRBD2. This CDR3 has 15 amino acids. Germline V gene data show CDR1 as KGHSH and CDR2 as LQKENI. V was clipped by 0 bases and J by 3 bases; unmatched bases: 2. For the CDR3, the DNA is TGTGCCAGCTCACCACCGGGACTAGCGAACTACGAGCAGTACTTC. Residues: CASSPPGLANYEQYF.

This clone occurred once. The chain has TRBV9 and TRBJ2-6; D is unresolved. CDR1 is SGDLS and CDR2 is YYNGEE in the germline V gene. This CDR3 has 13 residues. V was trimmed by 7 bases and J by 0 bases, leaving 5 bases between them. The CDR3 DNA reads as TGTGCCAGCCCAGGCTCTGGGGCCAACGTCCTGACTTTC. Its protein product is CASPGSGANVLTF.

The chain joins TRBV4-1 to TRBJ2-1, with 7 bases aligning to TRBD2. CDR1 is MGHRA, CDR2 YSYEKL, per germline. This CDR3 spans 17 amino acids. The V gene end was trimmed by 0 bases and the J gene end by 4 bases; junction bases not matched to a gene: 9. CDR3 in amino acids: CASSQDPPSGTYNEQFF. The CDR3, as DNA: TGCGCCAGCAGCCAAGATCCCCCGAGCGGGACGTACAATGAGCAGTTCTTC.

This clone is a singleton in its sample. The chain joins TRBV4-1 to TRBJ1-1, with D possibly matching TRBD1 (6 bases). Per germline, CDR1 MGHRA and CDR2 YSYEKL. V was trimmed by 4 bases and J by 1 base, leaving 13 bases between them. The CDR3 is 15 amino acids. CDR3 sequence reads: CASSRPPGENTEAFF. The CDR3, as DNA: TGCGCCAGCAGCCGACCCCCAGGGGAGAACACTGAAGCTTTCTTT.

The chain joins TRBV7-3 to TRBJ2-5; no reliable D call. Trimming cost V 3 bases and J 0 bases, with 5 bases left between them. Germline V lookup: CDR1 SGHTA, CDR2 FQGTGA. This CDR3 contains 13 residues. CDR3 in DNA: TGTGCCAGCAGCTTCGGGTACCAAGAGACCCAGTACTTC. Encoded protein: CASSFGYQETQYF.

This clone has a handful of counts. This CDR3 reads CASTSSGSGTDTQYF. The CDR3 DNA is TGTGCCAGCACTTCCAGCGGGAGTGGGACAGATACGCAGTATTTT. J is TRBJ2-3 and V is TRBV28, with 8 bases that match TRBD2. Germline V CDR1 and CDR2: MDHEN, SYDVKM. With V trimmed by 7 bases and J by 3 bases, 9 bases remained unmatched. This CDR3 is built from 15 residues.

The chain is built from TRBV5-4 and TRBJ2-1, with TRBD1 matching 9 bases. Germline assignment: CDR1 SGHNT and CDR2 YYREEE (reference sequence). The CDR3 covers 14 residues. V lost 4 bases and J lost 8; bases outside the gene matches: 7. The CDR3 region has the DNA TGTGCCAGCAGCCCGGACAGGGGTAGCGATGAGCAGTTCTTC. Translated: CASSPDRGSDEQFF.

The genes are TRBV2 and TRBJ2-5; 7 nucleotides match TRBD2. V trimming: 1 base; J trimming: 1 base; junction bases outside the gene matches: 0. CDR3 size: 14 residues. Per the germline V gene, CDR1 is SNHLY and CDR2 is FYNNEI. CDR3 loop: CASSEGGGQETQYF. In DNA, the CDR3 is TGTGCCAGCAGTGAAGGGGGGGGCCAAGAGACCCAGTACTTC.

V gene TRBV2 combines with J gene TRBJ2-3; TRBD2 aligns across 9 bases. The ends lost 6 bases at V and 0 bases at J; junction bases unmatched: 4. In germline, CDR1 is SNHLY, CDR2 FYNNEI. The CDR3 spans 15 residues. The CDR3 nucleotides read TGTGCCAGCAGCCGACTAGCGGCTAGCACAGATACGCAGTATTTT. Amino acid sequence: CASSRLAASTDTQYF.

This clone was detected only once. Relative to the germline gene, one junction end is altered; a read error may explain this. The chain combines TRBV7-7 with TRBJ2-1; no definite D call. CDR1 is SSHAT, CDR2 FNYEAQ, per germline (reference sequence). This CDR3 comprises 14 residues. CDR3: CASSSSGDYNEQFF. CDR3 coding DNA: TGTGCTAGCAGCTCCTCAGGCGACTACAATGAGCAGTTCTTC.

The chain combines TRBV2 with TRBJ2-2; D perhaps matches TRBD2 (5 bases). Germline loops: CDR1 SNHLY, CDR2 FYNNEI. This CDR3 is 16 amino acids long. Trimming removed 4 bases at V and 3 bases at J, with 15 bases between. CDR3 in DNA: TGTGCCAGCAGTGGGTTTGCCAGCGGCTACACCGGGGAGCTGTTTTTT. Protein product: CASSGFASGYTGELFF.

The gene calls are TRBV5-5 and TRBJ1-5; D remains ambiguous. Trimming cost V 0 bases and J 0 bases, with 7 bases left between them. Germline loops: CDR1 SGHKS, CDR2 YYEKEE (reference sequence). This CDR3 has 15 amino acids. DNA of the CDR3: TGTGCCAGCAGCTTGGGTGACATTAGCAATCAGCCCCAGCATTTT. Its protein product is CASSLGDISNQPQHF.

The chain links TRBV6-2 or TRBV6-3 to TRBJ2-2, with 8 bases identical to TRBD2. This CDR3 comprises 15 residues. CDR1 and CDR2 from the germline V gene are MNHEY and SVGEGT. Trimming removed 6 bases from V and 8 bases from J; junction bases left unmatched: 11. CDR3 bases: TGTGCCAGCAGCACACCGGGACTAGTCGTAGGGGAGCTGTTTTTT. This encodes CASSTPGLVVGELFF.

The rearrangement links TRBV3-1 (or the pseudogene TRBV3-2) to TRBJ2-1; D may be TRBD2 (5 bases). The CDR3 has 15 amino acids. The germline V gene has CDR1 LGHDT and CDR2 YNNKEL (reference sequence). Trimming pared 4 bases from V and 8 bases from J, leaving 18 bases between. This chain's CDR3 is CASSPTQRDNHEQFF. For the CDR3, the DNA is TGTGCCAGCAGCCCCACGCAACGGGATAACCATGAGCAGTTCTTC.

V is TRBV6-1 and J is TRBJ1-2; D is ambiguous. Germline V gene lookup returns CDR1 MNHNS and CDR2 SASEGT. CDR3 length: 13 amino acids. Trimming removed 2 bases at V and 8 bases at J, with 12 bases between. The CDR3 sequence is CASSETVLGGYTF. In nucleotides, the CDR3 is TGTGCCAGCAGTGAAACTGTCTTGGGCGGCTACACCTTC.

The chain recombines TRBV27 with TRBJ1-2; D is perhaps TRBD1 (6 bases). CDR1 and CDR2 (germline): MNHEY, SMNVEV (reference sequence). CDR3 size: 18 residues. Trimming removed 1 base at V and 8 bases at J, with 26 bases between. CDR3 amino acids: CASSLFSVSQDSLKGYTF. The CDR3 coding sequence is TGTGCCAGCAGTTTATTCAGCGTCTCCCAGGACAGCCTGAAAGGCTACACCTTC.

The V gene is TRBV7-2, the J gene TRBJ2-2; D is unresolved. CDR3 length equals 13 residues. Between the trimmed V and J ends, which lost 2 bases and 3 bases, there was a span of 4 bases. Germline V gene data show CDR1 as SGHTA and CDR2 as FQGNSA. The CDR3, as DNA: TGTGCCAGCAGCTTACCATACACCGGGGAGCTGTTTTTT. It codes for CASSLPYTGELFF. Full variable domain (missing parts from reference TRBV7-2 and TRBJ2-2): GAGVSQSPSNKVTEKGKDVELRCDPISGHTALYWYRQSLGQGLEFLIYFQGNSAPDKSGLPSDRFSAERTGGSVSTLTIQRTQQEDSAVYLCASSLPYTGELFFGEGSRLTVL.

The chain joins TRBV29-1 to TRBJ1-2, with 7 positions matching TRBD1. The CDR3 runs 13 residues. After removal of 7 bases from V and 0 bases from J, the junction contained 5 bases not matched to a gene. Germline lookup yields CDR1 SQVTM and CDR2 ANQGSEA. This CDR3 is CSARDSPNYGYTF. In DNA, the CDR3 is TGCAGCGCGCGGGACAGCCCTAACTATGGCTACACCTTC.

The V gene is TRBV14, the J gene TRBJ2-1; possibly TRBD2 for D (6 bases). The CDR3 contains 14 residues. V was pared by 5 bases and J by 0 bases, with 8 bases between. Germline CDR1 and CDR2: SGHDN and FVKESK. CDR3 region: CASSGGSSYNEQFF. The DNA for the CDR3 is TGTGCCAGCAGCGGGGGGAGCTCCTACAATGAGCAGTTCTTC.

This clone appeared a few times. V and J are TRBV19 and TRBJ1-1, with 7 positions matching TRBD1. Germline V gives CDR1 LNHDA, CDR2 SQIVND (reference sequence). The CDR3 length is 14 residues. With V trimmed by 3 bases and J by 6 bases, 7 bases remained unmatched. For the CDR3, the DNA is TGTGCCAGTAGTATTACAGGGGCAGCGTCTGAAGCTTTCTTT. It specifies CASSITGAASEAFF.

This clone was seen once. The rearrangement joins TRBV6-2 or TRBV6-3 to TRBJ2-3; 10 nucleotides agree with TRBD2. The J segment lost 8 bases and the V segment lost 5 bases, leaving 10 bases of the junction unmatched. Germline V lookup: CDR1 MNHEY, CDR2 SVGEGT. The CDR3 loop spans 15 amino acids. CDR3 bases: TGTGCCAGCAGTCGCTCTAGCGGGAGCTCGGGTACGCAGTATTTT. Its protein is CASSRSSGSSGTQYF.

This clone was observed once. The chain couples TRBV14 to TRBJ2-1, with TRBD1 matching 7 bases. The V gene end was trimmed by 2 bases and the J gene end by 8 bases; junction bases not matched to a gene: 3. CDR1 and CDR2 from the germline V gene are SGHDN and FVKESK. CDR3 length: 13 amino acids. DNA of the CDR3: TGTGCCAGCAGCCAATCTGGGACAGATGAGCAGTTCTTC. It encodes CASSQSGTDEQFF.

The genes are TRBV28 and TRBJ1-5, with D perhaps TRBD1 (5 bases). From germline, CDR1 is MDHEN and CDR2 SYDVKM. CDR3 size: 16 residues. Trimming pared 6 bases from V and 1 base from J, leaving 16 bases between. The CDR3 spells CASSTWGRNSNQPQHF. For the CDR3, the DNA is TGTGCCAGCAGCACCTGGGGCAGAAACAGCAATCAGCCCCAGCATTTT. The whole variable domain, filled in from reference TRBV28 and TRBJ1-5, reads DVKVTQSSRYLVKRTGEKVFLECVQDMDHENMFWYRQDPGLGLRLIYFSYDVKMKEKGDIPEGYSVSREKKERFSLILESASTNQTSMYLCASSTWGRNSNQPQHFGDGTRLSIL.

The genes are TRBV6-5 and TRBJ2-5; 8 bases align to TRBD2. The CDR3 loop spans 14 amino acids. Germline V gene data show CDR1 as MNHEY and CDR2 as SVGAGI. The ends lost 5 bases at V and 4 bases at J; junction bases unmatched: 6. In nucleotides, the CDR3 is TGTGCCAGCAGTCCGGGACTAGGAGGAGAGACCCAGTACTTC. This codes for CASSPGLGGETQYF.

The rearrangement uses TRBV7-2 and TRBJ1-3; D uncertain. This CDR3 spans 16 amino acids. Germline CDR1 and CDR2: SGHTA and FQGNSA. Between the trimmed V and J ends, which lost 4 bases and 5 bases, there was a span of 18 bases. CDR3 residues: CASSYSSDPPRNTIYF. The CDR3 nucleotides read TGTGCCAGCAGCTACTCATCCGATCCCCCCAGAAACACCATATATTTT.

The chain combines TRBV19 with TRBJ2-3; tentatively, D is TRBD2 (6 bases). Trimming removed 9 bases at V and 2 bases at J, with 15 bases between. This CDR3 contains 14 residues. In germline, CDR1 is LNHDA, CDR2 SQIVND (reference sequence). CDR3 coding DNA: TGTGCCAGCACCCCTCGGGGGATCACAGATACGCAGTATTTT. Translated: CASTPRGITDTQYF.

V and J are TRBV5-1 and TRBJ2-7; TRBD1 matches 8 bases. The length of the CDR3 is 16 residues. V shed 4 bases, J shed 0 bases, and the junction held 9 bases outside the gene matches. Germline assignment: CDR1 SGHRS and CDR2 YFSETQ. The CDR3 region is CASSPKAGTGSYEQYF. The CDR3 bases are TGCGCCAGCAGCCCTAAGGCCGGGACAGGCTCCTACGAGCAGTACTTC.

The gene calls are TRBV19 and TRBJ2-1, with TRBD2 matching 8 bases. The V segment lost 4 bases and the J segment 10 bases; nucleotides outside the gene matches: 12. The CDR3 has 15 residues. Germline V gives CDR1 LNHDA, CDR2 SQIVND (reference sequence). CDR3 in amino acids: CASSKSGREGNEQFF. Here the CDR3 DNA reads TGTGCCAGTAGTAAAAGCGGGAGAGAGGGGAACGAGCAGTTCTTC.

This clone was recorded only once. This chain uses TRBV5-1 with TRBJ2-3; the match to TRBD2 covers 8 bases. J was trimmed by 1 base and V by 3 bases; bases with no gene match: 4. The CDR3 extends over 15 amino acids. CDR1 is SGHRS, CDR2 YFSETQ, per germline. In DNA form, the CDR3 reads TGCGCCAGCAGCTGGGGGCGGGAGGGCACAGATACGCAGTATTTT. It translates to CASSWGREGTDTQYF.

The genes are TRBV6-1 and TRBJ1-2, with D possibly being TRBD1 (5 bases). V lost 0 bases, J lost 5 bases, and 13 bases lay in between. Germline-derived CDR1 and CDR2 are MNHNS and SASEGT. CDR3 size: 15 residues. Here the CDR3 reads CASSEAHWQGYGYTF. The DNA of the CDR3 is TGTGCCAGCAGTGAAGCGCACTGGCAGGGATATGGCTACACCTTC.